The 31 T cell receptor beta chains reported below all come from one sample, sequenced in a study of CXCR3-negative and CXCR3-positive naive CD8 T cells. UMI-tagged TRB cDNA libraries were built via 5' RACE. TCRdb reanalyzed the 5' RACE reads and collapses them to one entry per CDR3 protein, without DNA. The repertoire table contains just over 60,000 distinct CDR3 sequences. Sequencing was performed on naive CXCR3- CD8+ T cells from blood. Indicated subset: CD45RO-CCR7+CD27+CD95- naive CD8+ T cells lacking CXCR3 (TNR3-). These receptors were obtained from a human donor in good health. Some clones in this sample may be carry-over from other donors' samples.

The rearrangement joins TRBV7-9 to TRBJ2-1; TCRdb lists TRBD1, though no DNA is available to test this call. Germline V lookup: CDR1 SEHNR, CDR2 FQNEAQ (reference sequence). This CDR3 has 15 residues. CDR3 residues: CASSYTWGAYNEQFF.

The chain employs TRBV11-3 and TRBJ2-3. Germline V gene lookup returns CDR1 SGHNT and CDR2 YENEEA. The CDR3 runs 13 residues. The CDR3 is CASSLATTDTQYF.

This chain joins TRBV5-1 and TRBJ2-7. This CDR3 is 14 amino acids long. Germline V lookup: CDR1 SGHRS, CDR2 YFSETQ. CDR3 residues: CASSEDGSSYEQYF.

The genes are TRBV9 and TRBJ2-7; TCRdb indicates TRBD2, and absent DNA this call remains unverified. The germline gives CDR1 SGDLS, CDR2 YYNGEE. The CDR3 has 14 residues. CDR3 residues: CASSARGLSYEQYF.

This chain links TRBV7-8 with TRBJ2-5; TCRdb's D call of TRBD2 is untestable without DNA. Germline V gives CDR1 SGHVS, CDR2 FQNEAQ. This CDR3 region has 14 residues. The CDR3 spells CASSPRAYQETQYF.

The genes are TRBV6-6 and TRBJ2-7; the TRBD1 assignment by TCRdb is unverifiable without DNA. This CDR3 comprises 14 residues. Germline CDR1 reads MNHNY; CDR2 reads SVGAGI (reference sequence). CDR3: CASSSGQGLDEQYF.

The rearrangement links TRBV27 to TRBJ2-1; TCRdb designates TRBD1, a call that cannot be tested without DNA. This CDR3 comprises 16 residues. Per the germline V gene, CDR1 is MNHEY and CDR2 is SMNVEV (reference sequence). This CDR3 is CATQTQAWGGYNEQFF.

The CDR3 reads CASVDGSEQYF. The V call is TRBV5-1, the J call TRBJ2-7. CDR1 and CDR2 (germline): SGHRS, YFSETQ. The CDR3 has 11 amino acids.

The rearrangement links TRBV3-1 to TRBJ2-7; the D call of TRBD2 rests on TCRdb alone, since no DNA is present to check it. The CDR3 length is 15 residues. Germline V gene sequence: CDR1 LGHDT, CDR2 YNNKEL (reference sequence). The CDR3 region is CASSQLAGANYEQYF.

The chain is built from TRBV20-1 and TRBJ1-5. The CDR3 is 15 residues long. Germline CDR1 is DFQATT and CDR2 is SNEGSKA (reference sequence). The CDR3 is CSARTTRTSYQPQHF.

The chain couples TRBV15 to TRBJ1-1. This CDR3 has 16 residues. Looked up from germline, CDR1 is LNHNV and CDR2 is YYDKDF (reference sequence). The CDR3 loop reads CATSSEPEGMNTEAFF.

This rearrangement joins TRBV6-6 to TRBJ1-2; no DNA is available, so the TRBD1 call from TCRdb remains unchecked. The CDR3 is 16 residues long. Germline loops: CDR1 MNHNY, CDR2 SVGAGI (reference sequence). CDR3: CASSYAQVRFDYGYTF.

This rearrangement joins TRBV20-1 to TRBJ2-2; no DNA is available, so the TRBD1 call from TCRdb remains unchecked. Germline CDR1 DFQATT, CDR2 SNEGSKA (reference sequence). The CDR3 length is 14 residues. The CDR3 loop reads CSASKGADTGELFF.

The chain combines TRBV29-1 with TRBJ1-4; TCRdb's D call of TRBD1 is untestable without DNA. The CDR3 loop spans 15 amino acids. The germline CDR1 and CDR2 sequences are SQVTM and ANQGSEA. CDR3 sequence: CSVGGQGTTNEKLFF.

The chain uses TRBV27 and TRBJ2-5; as DNA is missing, the TRBD1 call by TCRdb cannot be tested. CDR1 is MNHEY, CDR2 SMNVEV, per germline (reference sequence). The CDR3 loop spans 14 amino acids. The CDR3 loop reads CASSNTGGEQTQYF.

This rearrangement joins TRBV7-8 to TRBJ2-1. Germline CDR1 is SGHVS and CDR2 is FQNEAQ. CDR3 length: 15 residues. The CDR3 sequence is CASSTVAGTYNEQFF. The full variable domain, with the rest looked up from reference TRBV7-8 and TRBJ2-1, is GAGVSQSPRYKVAKRGQDVALRCDPISGHVSLFWYQQALGQGPEFLTYFQNEAQLDKSGLPSDRFFAERPEGSVSTLKIQRTQQEDSAVYLCASSTVAGTYNEQFFGPGTRLTVL.

The chain combines TRBV27 with TRBJ2-6; TCRdb lists TRBD1, though no DNA is available to test this call. Germline V CDR1 and CDR2: MNHEY, SMNVEV (reference sequence). The CDR3 is 17 residues long. The CDR3 loop is CASSRRGQSSGANVLTF. Supplemented by reference TRBV27 and TRBJ2-6, the full variable domain reads EAQVTQNPRYLITVTGKKLTVTCSQNMNHEYMSWYRQDPGLGLRQIYYSMNVEVTDKGDVPEGYKVSRKEKRNFPLILESPSPNQTSLYFCASSRRGQSSGANVLTFGAGSRLTVL.

The chain has TRBV3-1 and TRBJ2-1; TCRdb's D call, TRBD1, is unchecked because there is no DNA. The CDR3 has 16 residues. Germline V lookup: CDR1 LGHDT, CDR2 YNNKEL (reference sequence). CDR3 sequence reads: CASSQAPGTGDNEQFF.

The chain is built from TRBV29-1 and TRBJ1-1; TCRdb's assignment of TRBD1 cannot be checked, as there is no DNA. CDR3 length: 13 residues. Looked up from germline, CDR1 is SQVTM and CDR2 is ANQGSEA. This CDR3 reads CSVRTGDYTEAFF.

This chain links TRBV14 with TRBJ2-7; TCRdb's D gene call, TRBD2, goes unchecked for lack of DNA. CDR1 and CDR2 from the germline V gene are SGHDN and FVKESK. The CDR3 covers 16 residues. This CDR3 is CASSQIAGALGYEQYF.

V is TRBV4-3 and J is TRBJ1-3. There are 13 residues in the CDR3. Germline-derived CDR1 and CDR2 are LGHNA and YSLEER. This chain's CDR3 is CASSQDALNTIYF.

The chain links TRBV5-6 to TRBJ2-5. The CDR3 runs 13 residues. In germline, CDR1 is SGHDT, CDR2 YYEEEE. Here the CDR3 reads CASSLVTEETQYF.

The chain combines TRBV7-9 with TRBJ1-2. Germline V gene lookup returns CDR1 SEHNR and CDR2 FQNEAQ (reference sequence). The CDR3 has 12 residues. CDR3 amino acids: CASSLYEDGYTF.

CDR3 region: CSVGSGASTDTQYF. The chain joins TRBV29-1 to TRBJ2-3; with no DNA, the TCRdb D assignment of TRBD1 cannot be verified. This CDR3 comprises 14 residues. Germline V CDR1 and CDR2: SQVTM, ANQGSEA.

The rearrangement joins TRBV30 to TRBJ2-4; checking the TCRdb D call of TRBD2 is not possible without DNA. Germline V gives CDR1 GTSNPN, CDR2 SVGIG (reference sequence). The length of the CDR3 is 14 residues. The CDR3 spells CAWSKGASKNIQYF.

The chain combines TRBV29-1 with TRBJ2-2; no DNA is available, so the TRBD1 call from TCRdb remains unchecked. Germline-derived CDR1 and CDR2 are SQVTM and ANQGSEA. The CDR3 totals 15 residues. The CDR3 loop is CSVEDQGAVTGELFF.

The genes are TRBV7-6 and TRBJ1-5. The germline V gene has CDR1 SGHVS and CDR2 FNYEAQ. The CDR3 spans 17 residues. CDR3 region: CASSLGAGDYSNQPQHF. Variable domain in full (rest from reference TRBV7-6 and TRBJ1-5): GAGVSQSPRYKVTKRGQDVALRCDPISGHVSLYWYRQALGQGPEFLTYFNYEAQQDKSGLPNDRFSAERPEGSISTLTIQRTEQRDSAMYRCASSLGAGDYSNQPQHFGDGTRLSIL.

This chain's CDR3 is CASSLDPGERYGYTF. V and J are TRBV12-3 or TRBV12-4 and TRBJ1-2; the TCRdb D gene call, TRBD1, has no DNA to confirm it. The CDR3 sequence is 15 residues long.

The rearrangement joins TRBV12-3 or TRBV12-4 to TRBJ1-3; lacking DNA, the TRBD1 call made by TCRdb goes unchecked. The CDR3 is made up of 14 amino acids. The CDR3 protein is CASSGDSSGNTIYF.

This chain joins TRBV5-5 and TRBJ2-6; TCRdb selects TRBD1, and the lack of DNA leaves this call unchecked. Germline V gene data show CDR1 as SGHKS and CDR2 as YYEKEE (reference sequence). The CDR3 is 18 residues long. The CDR3 is CASSLAPGAPSGANVLTF.

V gene TRBV14 combines with J gene TRBJ2-5. CDR3 length: 16 residues. Germline lookup yields CDR1 SGHDN and CDR2 FVKESK. CDR3 in amino acids: CASSQGWTLGGETQYF.